Sequencing of this T cell receptor (beta chain) was carried out in a study of T cell responses to AZD1222 COVID-19 vaccine. Points from the study as a whole: A rise in Spike-specific TCR breadth and depth followed two AZD1222 doses.

As to this clone: Its target is not known.

Whether given at about 4 or about 12 weeks, second doses were pooled. Produced via immunoSEQ multiplex PCR; TCRdb's table is partial and in-frame only. The sample includes 95,000 to 150,000 clones, approximately 85% seen only once; the top ten take 3.5% to 5.5%. Sequenced here: peripheral blood, sampled 28 days after the second AZD1222 dose. The TCR was taken from an adult who received the AZD1222 COVID-19 vaccine.

CDR3 DNA: TGCGCCAGCAGTGAGCCTTTGGGCGGCGGGCAGTACTTC. It yields the protein CASSEPLGGGQYF. The chain links TRBV10-2 to TRBJ2-7; D remains unclear. The length of the CDR3 is 13 residues. Trimming took 2 bases from V and 9 from J, leaving 14 bases between them. Germline CDR1 WSHSY, CDR2 SAAADI.